This is a list of T cell receptor beta chains from one sample in a study of T cells in localized non-small cell lung cancer. The table came from immunoSEQ multiplex PCR; TCRdb's copy has only in-frame clones and leaves some out. This sample carries 45,000 to 65,000 clones, around 90% of them seen once, and the ten largest clones take roughly a fifth. The source was peripheral blood, collected before any cancer treatment. The origin of the receptors is a man aged 35 to 69 with stage I squamous cell lung carcinoma. The CDR3 runs from the conserved cysteine through the conserved F or W. Each record gives: V gene, D gene, J gene, clone size, CDR3 DNA, CDR3 protein. The D gene is left open where the match is weak. Clone size appears in some rows only: once, few, many, or a class for an expanded clone.

V: TRBV7-2; D: -; J: TRBJ2-3; size: once; DNA: TGTGCCAGCAGCTTAGCGGATCCGGGGGCGGATACGCAGTATTTT; CDR3: CASSLADPGADTQYF
V: TRBV14; D: -; J: TRBJ2-7; size: -; DNA: TGTGCCAGCAGCCAAGACGGTTGGAAGGGCTCCTACGAGCAGTACTTC; CDR3: CASSQDGWKGSYEQYF
V: TRBV4-1; D: -; J: TRBJ2-7; size: few; DNA: TGCGCCAGCAGCCTCGTGACTGGCTCCTACGAGCAGTACTTC; CDR3: CASSLVTGSYEQYF
V: TRBV7-9; D: TRBD2; J: TRBJ2-1; size: -; DNA: TGTGCCAGCAGCCCCATCGGACTAGCGGGAGGCGGTAATGAGCAGTTCTTC; CDR3: CASSPIGLAGGGNEQFF
V: TRBV7-2; D: -; J: TRBJ1-2; size: once; DNA: TGTGCCAGCAGCGCGGACGGAAACTATGGCTACACCTTC; CDR3: CASSADGNYGYTF
V: TRBV7-2; D: -; J: TRBJ1-4; size: -; DNA: TGTGCCAGCAGCTCTCCAGGGTACAGCGAAAAACTGTTTTTT; CDR3: CASSSPGYSEKLFF
V: TRBV5-1; D: -; J: TRBJ2-2; size: -; DNA: TGCGCCAGCAGCTTTGGTGGGCCAATTAACACCGGGGAGCTGTTTTTT; CDR3: CASSFGGPINTGELFF
V: TRBV2; D: TRBD1; J: TRBJ2-7; size: -; DNA: TGTGCCAGCGGGACAGGGGGAACAAACGAGCAGTACTTC; CDR3: CASGTGGTNEQYF
V: TRBV30; D: -; J: TRBJ1-2; size: -; DNA: TGTGCCTGGGGAGGGTCTAACTATGGCTACACCTTC; CDR3: CAWGGSNYGYTF
V: TRBV19; D: TRBD1; J: TRBJ1-5; size: once; DNA: TGTGCCAGTGCACAGGGGATCGATCAGCCCCAGCATTTT; CDR3: CASAQGIDQPQHF
V: TRBV30; D: -; J: TRBJ2-7; size: -; DNA: TGTGCCTGGACCTCACAGGGCCGCTCCGAGCAGTACTTC; CDR3: CAWTSQGRSEQYF
V: TRBV7-9; D: TRBD1; J: TRBJ2-7; size: -; DNA: TGTGCCAGCAGCAAGGACAGGGGCTACGAGCAGTACTTC; CDR3: CASSKDRGYEQYF
V: TRBV9; D: TRBD2; J: TRBJ2-7; size: -; DNA: TGTGCCAGCAGCGTAGCGGGTAGCGGGACCTACGAGCAGTACTTC; CDR3: CASSVAGSGTYEQYF
V: TRBV27; D: -; J: TRBJ2-1; size: few; DNA: TGTGCCAGCAGTTCGATTGTGGATGAGCAGTTCTTC; CDR3: CASSSIVDEQFF
V: TRBV5-1; D: -; J: TRBJ1-3; size: -; DNA: TGCGCCAGCAGCGCCACACCACAGGTCTCCTCTGGAAACACCATATATTTT; CDR3: CASSATPQVSSGNTIYF
V: TRBV4-1; D: -; J: TRBJ1-2; size: -; DNA: TGCGCCAGCAGCCAAGATAAAAACTGGGTGAGCTACACCTTC; CDR3: CASSQDKNWVSYTF
V: TRBV4-3; D: TRBD1; J: TRBJ2-7; size: -; DNA: TGCGCCAGCAGCCAATTATGGGGACAGGGGGCGCGTCAGCAGTACTTC; CDR3: CASSQLWGQGARQQYF